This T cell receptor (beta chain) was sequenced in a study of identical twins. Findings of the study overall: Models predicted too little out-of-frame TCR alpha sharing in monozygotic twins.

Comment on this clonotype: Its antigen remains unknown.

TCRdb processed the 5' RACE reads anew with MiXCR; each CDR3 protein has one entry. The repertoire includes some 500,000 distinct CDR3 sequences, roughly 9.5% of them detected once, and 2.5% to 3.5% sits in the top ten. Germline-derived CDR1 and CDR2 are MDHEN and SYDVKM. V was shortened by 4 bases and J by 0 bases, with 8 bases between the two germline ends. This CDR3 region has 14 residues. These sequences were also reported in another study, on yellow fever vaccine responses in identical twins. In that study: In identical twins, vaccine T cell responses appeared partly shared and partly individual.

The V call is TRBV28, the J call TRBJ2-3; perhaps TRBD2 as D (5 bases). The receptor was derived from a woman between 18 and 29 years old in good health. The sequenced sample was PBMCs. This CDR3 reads CASSSGWSTDTQYF. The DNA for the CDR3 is TGTGCCAGCAGTTCGGGGTGGAGCACAGATACGCAGTATTTT.